A single sample gave rise to the 19 T cell receptor beta chains below, sequenced in a study of blood T cell repertoires in COVID-19. Some clones are missing from TCRdb's copy, which holds only in-frame ones; the method was immunoSEQ multiplex PCR. The sample records tens of thousands of clones, 84% being singletons. Sequenced input: peripheral blood. Every receptor here comes from a man aged 45-65 years with active or convalescent COVID-19.

The chain carries TRBV6-6 and TRBJ2-1, with 11 bases fitting TRBD2. This CDR3 region has 15 residues. J gave up 7 bases and V 5 bases, and 7 bases lay outside the gene matches. CDR1 is MNHNY, CDR2 SVGAGI, per germline (reference sequence). The DNA of the CDR3 is TGTGCCAGCAGTCCGCTAGCGGGGGGCCGTAATGAGCAGTTCTTC. This gives the protein CASSPLAGGRNEQFF.

This chain links TRBV9 with TRBJ2-1; TRBD2 aligns across 7 bases. This CDR3 is built from 15 residues. V shed 4 bases and J 5 bases; nucleotides not matched to a gene: 9. Germline V lookup: CDR1 SGDLS, CDR2 YYNGEE. The DNA of the CDR3 is TGTGCCAGCAGCCGCGGTTGGGGGGGAAACAATGAGCAGTTCTTC. Translation: CASSRGWGGNNEQFF.

This clone was counted only a few times. CDR3 bases: TGTGCCACCGGGCGGATAGCGGGCTACAATGAGCAGTTCTTC. Translating gives CATGRIAGYNEQFF. The chain employs TRBV15 and TRBJ2-1; 7 bases line up with TRBD2. The V segment lost 8 bases and the J segment 3 bases; nucleotides outside the gene matches: 7. The CDR3 covers 14 residues. Germline V gene data show CDR1 as LNHNV and CDR2 as YYDKDF (reference sequence).

The chain employs TRBV13 and TRBJ1-3; 10 bases fit TRBD1. Germline assignment: CDR1 PRHDT and CDR2 FYEKMQ (reference sequence). The CDR3 spans 14 residues. The V and J ends lost 5 bases and 8 bases, in that order; junction bases with no gene match: 6. CDR3 in DNA: TGTGCCAGCAGCCTCGACAGGGGGCCGGACACCATATATTTT. Protein sequence: CASSLDRGPDTIYF.

The chain is built from TRBV2 and TRBJ2-7, with 9 positions matching TRBD1. With V trimmed by 6 bases and J by 5 bases, 5 bases remained unmatched. The V gene's germline CDR1 is SNHLY and CDR2 FYNNEI. The CDR3 consists of 13 residues. The CDR3: CASRDRGTHEQYF. The DNA of the CDR3 is TGTGCCAGCAGGGACAGGGGTACCCACGAGCAGTACTTC.

The V gene is TRBV4-1, the J gene TRBJ2-5; 11 bases map to TRBD1. The J segment lost 4 bases and the V segment lost 0 bases, leaving 4 bases of the junction unmatched. The CDR3 consists of 16 residues. In germline, CDR1 is MGHRA, CDR2 YSYEKL. The chain's CDR3 is CASSQDGQGAAETQYF. The CDR3 DNA follows: TGCGCCAGCAGCCAAGATGGACAGGGGGCGGCAGAGACCCAGTACTTC.

CDR3 residues: CASSQDFREDNEQYF. CDR3 nucleotides: TGTGCCAGCAGCCAAGATTTCAGGGAAGATAACGAGCAGTACTTC. The chain links TRBV3-1 (or the pseudogene TRBV3-2) to TRBJ2-7, with D maybe TRBD1 (5 bases). The V gene lost 0 bases and the J gene lost 5 bases, with 14 bases spanning the gap. The V gene's germline CDR1 is LGHDT and CDR2 YNNKEL (reference sequence). This CDR3 contains 15 residues.

This rearrangement joins TRBV19 to TRBJ2-4; 7 bases match TRBD2. This CDR3 is 19 amino acids long. V shed 3 bases, J shed 0 bases, and the junction held 14 bases outside the gene matches. CDR1 and CDR2 (germline): LNHDA, SQIVND (reference sequence). The CDR3 is CASSIVGGGEGAAKNIQYF. DNA for the CDR3: TGTGCCAGTAGTATTGTGGGCGGGGGAGAAGGGGCAGCCAAAAACATTCAGTACTTC.

CDR3: CASSPRQGSGNTIYF. The CDR3 DNA is TGTGCCAGCAGCCCAAGACAGGGCTCTGGAAACACCATATATTTT. The chain couples TRBV7-8 to TRBJ1-3; TRBD1 aligns across 7 bases. CDR1 and CDR2 (germline): SGHVS, FQNEAQ. V trimming: 5 bases; J trimming: 0 bases; junction bases outside the gene matches: 4. The CDR3 length is 15 residues.

J is TRBJ2-3 and V is TRBV28, with 8 bases matching TRBD1. Germline values: CDR1 MDHEN, CDR2 SYDVKM. The CDR3 sequence is 14 residues long. V gave up 6 bases and J gave up 1 base; unmatched junction bases: 3. CDR3 region: CASSQDRGTDTQYF. The CDR3, as DNA: TGTGCCAGCAGCCAGGACAGGGGCACAGATACGCAGTATTTT.

The rearrangement uses TRBV2 and TRBJ2-2; TRBD1 agrees at 8 bases. The CDR3 spans 14 residues. The germline V gene encodes CDR1 SNHLY and CDR2 FYNNEI. The V and J ends lost 6 bases and 3 bases, in that order; junction bases with no gene match: 3. The DNA of the CDR3 is TGTGCCAGCAGGGACAGGGTGTACACCGGGGAGCTGTTTTTT. Translated, it gives CASRDRVYTGELFF.

The chain uses TRBV9 and TRBJ1-6; 8 bases are shared with TRBD1. The CDR3 is 15 amino acids. The junction had 1 base not matched to a gene; V was cut back by 0 bases and J by 5 bases. CDR1 is SGDLS and CDR2 is YYNGEE in the germline V gene. CDR3: CASSVGTGNNSPLHF. The CDR3 DNA is TGTGCCAGCAGCGTAGGGACAGGGAATAATTCACCCCTCCACTTT. Drawing the rest from reference TRBV9 and TRBJ1-6, the complete variable domain is DSGVTQTPKHLITATGQRVTLRCSPRSGDLSVYWYQQSLDQGLQFLIQYYNGEERAKGNILERFSAQQFPDLHSELNLSSLELGDSALYFCASSVGTGNNSPLHFGNGTRLTVT.

This clone was seen a few times. The chain recombines TRBV6-1 with TRBJ1-5; D call uncertain. V lost 0 bases and J 9 bases, leaving 9 bases between the germline ends. The CDR3 is made up of 13 amino acids. CDR1 is MNHNS and CDR2 is SASEGT in the germline V gene. For the CDR3, the DNA is TGTGCCAGCAGTGAAGCAGGCGGTCTGCCCCAGCATTTT. It specifies CASSEAGGLPQHF.

This clone was seen just once. The chain combines TRBV5-6 with TRBJ2-1; 8 positions agree with TRBD2. After removal of 4 bases from V and 2 bases from J, the junction contained 5 bases not matched to a gene. Germline CDR1 reads SGHDT; CDR2 reads YYEEEE. There are 15 residues in the CDR3. CDR3 sequence: CASSRGGSAYNEQFF. The CDR3 DNA reads as TGTGCCAGCAGCCGCGGGGGGTCCGCCTACAATGAGCAGTTCTTC.

V usage is TRBV5-6 and J usage is TRBJ2-3, with 12 bases lining up with TRBD1. From germline, CDR1 is SGHDT and CDR2 YYEEEE. J was trimmed by 5 bases and V by 6 bases; bases with no gene match: 7. CDR3 length: 15 amino acids. CDR3 sequence reads: CASTRDRGLGDTQYF. Here the CDR3 DNA reads TGTGCCAGCACCAGGGACAGGGGGCTTGGAGATACGCAGTATTTT. The full variable domain, completed using reference TRBV5-6 and TRBJ2-3, is DAGVTQSPTHLIKTRGQQVTLRCSPKSGHDTVSWYQQALGQGPQFIFQYYEEEERQRGNFPDRFSGHQFPNYSSELNVNALLLGDSALYLCASTRDRGLGDTQYFGPGTRLTVL.

V usage is TRBV6-5 and J usage is TRBJ1-1, with 7 positions matching TRBD1. V lost 4 bases and J lost 0; bases outside the gene matches: 8. CDR3 length equals 16 residues. Germline assignment: CDR1 MNHEY and CDR2 SVGAGI. The CDR3 DNA follows: TGTGCCAGCAGTTCGCGACAGGGATCCGTGAACACTGAAGCTTTCTTT. Translation: CASSSRQGSVNTEAFF.

The chain uses TRBV4-1 and TRBJ1-3; D unresolved. V gave up 3 bases and J gave up 0 bases, with 9 bases separating them. Germline V lookup: CDR1 MGHRA, CDR2 YSYEKL. CDR3 length: 15 residues. CDR3 DNA sequence: TGCGCCAGCAGCCAGATAGCAGTCTCTGGAAACACCATATATTTT. This gives the protein CASSQIAVSGNTIYF.

This chain connects TRBV6-2 or TRBV6-3 to TRBJ1-2; 10 nucleotides agree with TRBD1. Germline V gene data show CDR1 as MNHEY and CDR2 as SVGEGT. The V segment lost 2 bases and the J segment 4 bases; nucleotides outside the gene matches: 4. The CDR3 has 15 amino acids. The CDR3 spells CASSYGTGAIYGYTF. The DNA of the CDR3 is TGTGCCAGCAGTTACGGGACAGGGGCCATCTATGGCTACACCTTC.

CDR3 sequence reads: CASSLLGGVYNEQFF. CDR3 in DNA: TGTGCCAGCAGCCTCCTCGGCGGGGTCTACAATGAGCAGTTCTTC. This chain uses TRBV14 with TRBJ2-1; TRBD2 might be the D (6 bases). V lost 4 bases, J lost 3 bases, and 13 bases lay in between. Germline CDR1 is SGHDN and CDR2 is FVKESK. This CDR3 has 15 residues.